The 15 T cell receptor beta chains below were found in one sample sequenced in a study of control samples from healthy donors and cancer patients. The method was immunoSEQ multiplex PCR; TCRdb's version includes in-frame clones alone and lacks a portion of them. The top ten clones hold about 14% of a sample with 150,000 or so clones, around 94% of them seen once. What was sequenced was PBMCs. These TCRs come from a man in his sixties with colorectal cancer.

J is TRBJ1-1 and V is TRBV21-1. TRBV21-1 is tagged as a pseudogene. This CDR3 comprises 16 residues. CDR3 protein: CASSKKGVPSNTEAFF. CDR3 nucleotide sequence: TGTGCCAGCAGCAAAAAGGGAGTCCCGAGCAACACTGAAGCTTTCTTT.

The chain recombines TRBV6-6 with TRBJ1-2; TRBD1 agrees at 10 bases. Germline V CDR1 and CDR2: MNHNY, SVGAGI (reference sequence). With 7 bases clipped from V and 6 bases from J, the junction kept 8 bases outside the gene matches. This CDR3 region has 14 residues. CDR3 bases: TGTGCCAGCAATGGACAGGGGGGACGAGATGGCTACACCTTC. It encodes CASNGQGGRDGYTF.

In DNA, the CDR3 is TGTGCCTGGGGCTCCGGGACGGTGAACACTGAAGCTTTCTTT. Translated: CAWGSGTVNTEAFF. The chain joins TRBV30 to TRBJ1-1, with a weak D call TRBD1 (5 bases). The germline gives CDR1 GTSNPN, CDR2 SVGIG (reference sequence). V was shortened by 5 bases and J by 0 bases, with 13 bases between the two germline ends. There are 14 residues in the CDR3. Combining the CDR3 with reference TRBV30 and TRBJ1-1 gives the whole variable domain SQTIHQWPATLVQPVGSPLSLECTVEGTSNPNLYWYRQAAGRGLQLLFYSVGIGQISSEVPQNLSASRPQDRQFILSSKKLLLSDSGFYLCAWGSGTVNTEAFFGQGTRLTVV.

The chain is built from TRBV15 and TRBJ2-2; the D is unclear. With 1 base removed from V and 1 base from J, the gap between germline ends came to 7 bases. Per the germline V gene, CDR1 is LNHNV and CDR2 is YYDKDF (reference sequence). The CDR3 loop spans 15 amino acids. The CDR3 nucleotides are TGTGCCACCAGCAGAGCTGGCTTGAACACCGGGGAGCTGTTTTTT. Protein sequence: CATSRAGLNTGELFF.

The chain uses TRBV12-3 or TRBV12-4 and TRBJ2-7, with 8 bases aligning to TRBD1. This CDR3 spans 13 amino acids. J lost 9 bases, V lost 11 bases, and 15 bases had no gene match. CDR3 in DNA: TGTGCCTCACGCGGGACAGGCCCCCTGGGGCAGTACTTC. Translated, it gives CASRGTGPLGQYF.

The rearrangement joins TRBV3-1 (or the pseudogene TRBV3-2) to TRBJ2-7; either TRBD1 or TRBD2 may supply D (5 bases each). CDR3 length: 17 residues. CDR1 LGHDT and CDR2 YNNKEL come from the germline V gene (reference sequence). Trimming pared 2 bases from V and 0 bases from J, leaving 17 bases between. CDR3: CASSQRGAAQYSYEQYF. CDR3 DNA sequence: TGTGCCAGCAGCCAACGAGGGGCTGCCCAATACTCCTACGAGCAGTACTTC.

The CDR3 loop is CASSQDVGQPQHF. CDR3 DNA: TGCGCCAGCAGCCAGGACGTGGGGCAGCCCCAGCATTTT. This chain connects TRBV5-1 to TRBJ1-5; no clear D gene. This CDR3 spans 13 amino acids. In germline, CDR1 is SGHRS, CDR2 YFSETQ. Trimming removed 4 bases at V and 7 bases at J, with 12 bases between.

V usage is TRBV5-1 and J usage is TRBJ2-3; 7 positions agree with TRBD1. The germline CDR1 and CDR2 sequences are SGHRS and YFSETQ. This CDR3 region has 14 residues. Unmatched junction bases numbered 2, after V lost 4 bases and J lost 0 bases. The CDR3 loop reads CASSQGQSTDTQYF. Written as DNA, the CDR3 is TGCGCCAGCAGCCAGGGACAGAGCACAGATACGCAGTATTTT.

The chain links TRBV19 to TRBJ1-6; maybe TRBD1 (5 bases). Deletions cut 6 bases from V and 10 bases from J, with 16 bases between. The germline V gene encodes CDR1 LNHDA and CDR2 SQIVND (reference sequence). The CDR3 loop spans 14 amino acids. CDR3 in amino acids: CASSDAGGDSPLHF. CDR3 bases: TGTGCCAGTAGCGATGCGGGGGGGGACTCACCCCTCCACTTT.

CDR3 in amino acids: CASSTFDRLSYEQYF. The DNA of the CDR3 is TGTGCCAGCAGTACATTCGACAGGCTCTCCTACGAGCAGTACTTC. This chain connects TRBV28 to TRBJ2-7; possible D gene TRBD1, 6 bases. Trimming took 5 bases from V and 0 from J, leaving 14 bases between them. CDR1 is MDHEN, CDR2 SYDVKM, per germline. The CDR3 has 15 residues.

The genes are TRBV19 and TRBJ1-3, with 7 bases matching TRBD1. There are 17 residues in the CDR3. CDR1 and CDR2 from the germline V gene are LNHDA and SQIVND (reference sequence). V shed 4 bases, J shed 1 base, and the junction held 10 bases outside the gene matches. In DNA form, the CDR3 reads TGTGCCAGTAGTAGGGGACAGTTCGCTATATCTGGAAACACCATATATTTT. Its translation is CASSRGQFAISGNTIYF.

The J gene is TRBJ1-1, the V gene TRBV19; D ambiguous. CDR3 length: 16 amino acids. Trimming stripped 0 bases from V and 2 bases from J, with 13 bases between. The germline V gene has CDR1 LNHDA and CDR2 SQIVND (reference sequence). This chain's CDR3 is CASSIDVEGSNTEAFF. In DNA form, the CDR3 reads TGTGCCAGTAGTATAGATGTTGAGGGCTCAAACACTGAAGCTTTCTTT.

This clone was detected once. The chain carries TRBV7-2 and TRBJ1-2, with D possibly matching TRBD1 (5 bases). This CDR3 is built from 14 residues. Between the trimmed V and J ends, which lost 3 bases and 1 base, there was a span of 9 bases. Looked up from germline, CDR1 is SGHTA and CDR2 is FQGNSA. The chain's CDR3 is CASSFGGVNYGYTF. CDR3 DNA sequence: TGTGCCAGCAGCTTCGGGGGGGTTAACTATGGCTACACCTTC.

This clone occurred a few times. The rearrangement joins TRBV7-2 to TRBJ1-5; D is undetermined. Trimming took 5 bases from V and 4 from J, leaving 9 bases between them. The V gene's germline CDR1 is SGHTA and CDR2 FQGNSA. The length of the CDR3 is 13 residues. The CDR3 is CASSLEENQPQHF. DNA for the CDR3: TGTGCCAGCAGCCTCGAGGAGAATCAGCCCCAGCATTTT.

In DNA, the CDR3 is TGTGCCAGCAGCCAAGCGGGGATCGGGAACACTGAAGCTTTCTTT. It translates to CASSQAGIGNTEAFF. This sequence joins TRBV3-1 (or the pseudogene TRBV3-2) and TRBJ1-1; no firm D call. Germline loops: CDR1 LGHDT, CDR2 YNNKEL (reference sequence). The CDR3 spans 15 residues. V dropped 1 base and J dropped 1 base, with 10 bases sitting between them.